A single sample is the source of the 2 T cell receptor beta chains below, sequenced in a study of blood T cell repertoires in COVID-19 (dated by TCRdb to 2020 to 2022). The library was made by the immunoSEQ multiplex PCR assay. As stored in TCRdb, this immuneACCESS dataset retains in-frame rearrangements with V and J assigned. A fraction of the clones does not appear; measured against another copy, unresolved V genes explain less than half of the discrepancy, and the remainder lacks a known reason. Recorded for this sample are under 200,000 clones; around nine tenths of them occurred a single time. The top ten clones comprise roughly 2% of the sample. Sequenced: peripheral blood. The origin of the receptors is a man aged 50 to 60 who had recovered from COVID-19.

V usage is TRBV25-1 and J usage is TRBJ2-7; a possible D gene is TRBD1 (5 bases). The CDR3 spans 15 residues. From germline, CDR1 is MGHDK and CDR2 SYGVNS. V was shortened by 6 bases and J by 5 bases, with 20 bases between the two germline ends. CDR3 DNA sequence: TGTGCCAGCAGCCCCCCGGCAGGGCCCATCAACGAGCAGTACTTC. It codes for CASSPPAGPINEQYF.

The chain couples TRBV14 to TRBJ2-1, with TRBD2 identical over 13 bases. The V gene end was trimmed by 0 bases and the J gene end by 3 bases; junction bases not matched to a gene: 11. Germline values: CDR1 SGHDN, CDR2 FVKESK. This CDR3 is built from 20 residues. In DNA form, the CDR3 reads TGTGCCAGCAGCCAAGAGCGACTAGCGGGGGGAGGCCGAATCTACAATGAGCAGTTCTTC. This codes for CASSQERLAGGGRIYNEQFF.